This entry lists 19 T cell receptor beta chains sequenced from one sample in a study of T cell responses to AZD1222 COVID-19 vaccine. Assay used: immunoSEQ multiplex PCR; TCRdb lists only in-frame clones, some missing. This repertoire shows around 150,000 clones, approximately 92% found once; its top ten account for 3.5% to 4.5%. This sample comprised peripheral blood, obtained 28 days after the second AZD1222 dose. The receptor set was obtained from an adult who received the AZD1222 COVID-19 vaccine.

This chain connects TRBV27 to TRBJ1-5; TRBD1 might be the D (6 bases). This CDR3 comprises 13 residues. The V gene lost 6 bases and the J gene lost 1 base, with 7 bases spanning the gap. The germline gives CDR1 MNHEY, CDR2 SMNVEV (reference sequence). The CDR3 nucleotides are TGTGCCAGCAGAGGGGGAAGCAATCAGCCCCAGCATTTT. Its protein product is CASRGGSNQPQHF.

This chain connects TRBV9 to TRBJ1-6; TRBD1 might be the D (5 bases). CDR1 and CDR2 (germline): SGDLS, YYNGEE. The CDR3 consists of 14 residues. V was shortened by 3 bases and J by 8 bases, with 12 bases between the two germline ends. The CDR3 loop is CASSEAPGDSPLHF. The CDR3 bases are TGTGCCAGCAGCGAGGCCCCGGGGGATTCACCCCTCCACTTT.

This CDR3 reads CASSPRSFHRGTGELFF. The DNA for the CDR3 is TGCGCCAGCAGCCCCCGTTCCTTTCATCGAGGGACCGGGGAGCTGTTTTTT. The V gene is TRBV4-1, the J gene TRBJ2-2; tentatively, D is TRBD2 (5 bases). The CDR3 totals 17 residues. Germline values: CDR1 MGHRA, CDR2 YSYEKL. Trimming shortened V by 4 bases and J by 5 bases, and 20 bases separated the two germline ends.

The rearrangement links TRBV6-5 to TRBJ1-2; D is uncertain. The CDR3 spans 14 residues. The V and J ends lost 6 bases and 3 bases respectively, with 14 bases between them. CDR1 and CDR2 from the germline V gene are MNHEY and SVGAGI. The CDR3 reads CASSPDLDDYGYTF. DNA of the CDR3: TGTGCCAGCAGCCCAGACCTGGACGACTATGGCTACACCTTC.

This rearrangement joins TRBV3-1 (or the pseudogene TRBV3-2) to TRBJ2-6; 15 bases are shared with TRBD2. This CDR3 contains 20 residues. The germline CDR1 and CDR2 sequences are LGHDT and YNNKEL (reference sequence). Trimming took 1 base from V and 3 from J; bases not matched to a gene: 7. CDR3 in DNA: TGTGCCAGCAGCCAAGGGACTAGCGGGAGGGCCCCTCATGGGGCCAACGTCCTGACTTTC. This encodes CASSQGTSGRAPHGANVLTF.

This clone has just a few counts. V is TRBV30 and J is TRBJ1-3; D remains ambiguous. Looked up from germline, CDR1 is GTSNPN and CDR2 is SVGIG (reference sequence). The CDR3 runs 14 residues. V lost 4 bases and J lost 0, with 10 bases in between. CDR3 in amino acids: CAWTPLISGNTIYF. The CDR3 DNA is TGTGCCTGGACCCCCTTGATCTCTGGAAACACCATATATTTT.

This clone has a handful of counts. The V gene is TRBV5-1, the J gene TRBJ1-6, with a possible D match to TRBD1 (5 bases). CDR3 length equals 15 residues. Germline lookup yields CDR1 SGHRS and CDR2 YFSETQ. The germline V and J ends were trimmed by 4 bases and 6 bases, with 14 bases remaining between them. CDR3 sequence: CASSGRDGLNSPLHF. DNA for the CDR3: TGCGCCAGCAGCGGAAGGGACGGCCTTAATTCACCCCTCCACTTT.

V and J are TRBV29-1 and TRBJ2-1; D is unresolved. Germline CDR1 SQVTM, CDR2 ANQGSEA. Trimming removed 7 bases at V and 4 bases at J, with 17 bases between. The CDR3 is 14 amino acids. CDR3 residues: CSAQAPLSYNEQFF. The CDR3 bases are TGCAGCGCCCAGGCCCCCCTTTCTTACAATGAGCAGTTCTTC.

V is TRBV19 and J is TRBJ1-4, with a possible D match to TRBD1 (5 bases). Per the germline V gene, CDR1 is LNHDA and CDR2 is SQIVND (reference sequence). CDR3 length: 15 residues. V lost 1 base and J 7 bases, leaving 13 bases between the germline ends. CDR3 loop: CASSIVRDSPEKLFF. DNA of the CDR3: TGTGCCAGTAGTATAGTTCGAGACAGTCCTGAAAAACTGTTTTTT.

The chain recombines TRBV28 with TRBJ1-3; D not certain. V lost 5 bases, J lost 0 bases, and 5 bases lay in between. Germline V lookup: CDR1 MDHEN, CDR2 SYDVKM. The length of the CDR3 is 13 residues. The CDR3 sequence: CASSRDSGNTIYF. The CDR3 DNA follows: TGTGCCAGCAGTCGGGACTCTGGAAACACCATATATTTT. Looking up the rest from reference TRBV28 and TRBJ1-3 gives the full variable domain: DVKVTQSSRYLVKRTGEKVFLECVQDMDHENMFWYRQDPGLGLRLIYFSYDVKMKEKGDIPEGYSVSREKKERFSLILESASTNQTSMYLCASSRDSGNTIYFGEGSWLTVV.

This rearrangement joins TRBV2 to TRBJ1-2; weak D call: TRBD1 (5 bases). Trimming shortened V by 2 bases and J by 4 bases, and 11 bases separated the two germline ends. From germline, CDR1 is SNHLY and CDR2 FYNNEI. This CDR3 contains 14 residues. The CDR3 DNA follows: TGTGCCAGCAGTGAATCCAGGGTTGGCTATGGCTACACCTTC. Its translation is CASSESRVGYGYTF.

The chain couples TRBV27 to TRBJ2-2; TRBD2 agrees at 14 bases. The V and J ends lost 4 bases and 6 bases, in that order; junction bases with no gene match: 7. Germline CDR1 reads MNHEY; CDR2 reads SMNVEV (reference sequence). CDR3 length: 17 amino acids. DNA of the CDR3: TGTGCCAGCAGTTCCCCCGGGACTAGCGGGAGTGCCGGGGAGCTGTTTTTT. It specifies CASSSPGTSGSAGELFF.

This clone was recorded once. CDR3 loop: CASSVATARNTEAFF. DNA for the CDR3: TGTGCCAGCAGTGTGGCGACAGCTCGGAACACTGAAGCTTTCTTT. The J gene is TRBJ1-1, the V gene TRBV2; TRBD1 might be the D (5 bases). The germline V gene encodes CDR1 SNHLY and CDR2 FYNNEI. Trimming shortened V by 4 bases and J by 1 base, and 13 bases separated the two germline ends. This CDR3 comprises 15 residues.

V usage is TRBV7-2 and J usage is TRBJ1-4; no firm D call. This CDR3 region has 13 residues. The V and J ends lost 4 bases and 6 bases respectively, with 9 bases between them. The germline gives CDR1 SGHTA, CDR2 FQGNSA. DNA of the CDR3: TGTGCCAGCAGCTCCGACCCCCATGAAAAACTGTTTTTT. Translating it yields CASSSDPHEKLFF.

The chain is built from TRBV7-2 and TRBJ1-4, with D uncertain. V dropped 2 bases and J dropped 7 bases, with 8 bases sitting between them. The CDR3 loop spans 13 amino acids. Germline V gives CDR1 SGHTA, CDR2 FQGNSA. CDR3 DNA sequence: TGTGCCAGCAGCTTAATGGCGGGTGAAAAACTGTTTTTT. Translation gives CASSLMAGEKLFF.

This clone was picked up a small number of times. The rearrangement uses TRBV7-2 and TRBJ1-5; 8 nucleotides agree with TRBD1. With 5 bases clipped from V and 4 bases from J, the junction kept 4 bases outside the gene matches. This CDR3 contains 14 residues. Germline loops: CDR1 SGHTA, CDR2 FQGNSA. The CDR3 loop reads CASSPRGRNQPQHF. CDR3 nucleotides: TGTGCCAGCAGCCCCAGGGGGCGGAATCAGCCCCAGCATTTT.

This clone appeared once. J is TRBJ2-1 and V is TRBV29-1, with 8 bases identical to TRBD2. V gave up 6 bases and J gave up 8 bases; unmatched junction bases: 12. This CDR3 has 14 amino acids. The germline CDR1 and CDR2 sequences are SQVTM and ANQGSEA. The CDR3 loop reads CSVLGARGADEQFF. The CDR3 DNA reads TGCAGCGTATTGGGCGCGCGGGGGGCTGATGAGCAGTTCTTC.

The J gene is TRBJ2-2, the V gene TRBV5-1; D not certain. Trimming left V 1 base short and J 8 bases short, with 9 bases between. CDR3 length: 13 residues. Germline V gives CDR1 SGHRS, CDR2 YFSETQ. The CDR3 sequence: CASSLPLPGELFF. The CDR3 DNA reads TGCGCCAGCAGCTTGCCCCTCCCGGGGGAGCTGTTTTTT.

The chain couples TRBV27 to TRBJ1-2; D remains ambiguous. The CDR3 totals 15 residues. CDR1 and CDR2 from the germline V gene are MNHEY and SMNVEV (reference sequence). V was pared by 0 bases and J by 5 bases, with 13 bases between. CDR3 nucleotides: TGTGCCAGCAGTTTATCCGCCCGGGTTCGGTATGGCTACACCTTC. Its translation: CASSLSARVRYGYTF.